These 2 T cell receptor beta chains share one sample of origin, sequenced in a study of Graves' ophthalmopathy and Graves' hyperthyroidism. Amplified material comprised TCR beta CDR3 regions derived from RNA transcripts. First-round RT-PCR with HTBI primers preceded a second-round multiplex PCR. TCRdb processed the multiplex PCR reads anew with MiXCR; each CDR3 protein has one entry. The sample has almost 400,000 distinct CDR3 sequences; around 18% are singletons. Specimen: peripheral blood. The source of these receptors is a young woman with Graves' ophthalmopathy.

This sequence joins TRBV6-1 and TRBJ1-2; 7 bases match TRBD1. The CDR3 is 14 amino acids. V lost 5 bases, J lost 4 bases, and 7 bases stayed unmatched. CDR1 and CDR2 (germline): MNHNS, SASEGT. CDR3 sequence: CASSPDRTTYGYTF. The CDR3 region has the DNA TGTGCCAGCAGTCCGGACAGGACCACCTATGGCTACACCTTC.

The table lists this clonotype with many counts. The rearrangement joins TRBV27 to TRBJ2-7, with D possibly being TRBD2 (5 bases). Trimming removed 3 bases from V and 3 bases from J, with 21 bases in between. CDR3 length: 17 residues. Germline lookup yields CDR1 MNHEY and CDR2 SMNVEV (reference sequence). The CDR3, as DNA: TGTGCCAGCAGTTTTGGAGGTCATACTACCGAAAACTACGAGCAGTACTTC. The encoded protein is CASSFGGHTTENYEQYF.